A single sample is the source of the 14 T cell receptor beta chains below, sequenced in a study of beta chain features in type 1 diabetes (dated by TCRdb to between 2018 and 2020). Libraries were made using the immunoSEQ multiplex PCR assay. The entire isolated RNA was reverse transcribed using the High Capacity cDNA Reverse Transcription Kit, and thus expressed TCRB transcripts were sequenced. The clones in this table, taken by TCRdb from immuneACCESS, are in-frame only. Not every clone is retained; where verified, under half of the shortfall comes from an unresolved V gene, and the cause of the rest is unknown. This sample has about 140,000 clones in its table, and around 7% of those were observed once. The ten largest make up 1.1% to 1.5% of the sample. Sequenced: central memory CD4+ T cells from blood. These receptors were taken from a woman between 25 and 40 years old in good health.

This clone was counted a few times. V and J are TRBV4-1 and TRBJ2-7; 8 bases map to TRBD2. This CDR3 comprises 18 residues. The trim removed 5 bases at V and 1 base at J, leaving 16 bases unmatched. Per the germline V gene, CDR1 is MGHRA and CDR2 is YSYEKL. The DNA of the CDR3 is TGCGCCAGCAGCTCTCGACTAGCGCGGGACCCGGCGTCCTACGAGCAGTACTTC. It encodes CASSSRLARDPASYEQYF.

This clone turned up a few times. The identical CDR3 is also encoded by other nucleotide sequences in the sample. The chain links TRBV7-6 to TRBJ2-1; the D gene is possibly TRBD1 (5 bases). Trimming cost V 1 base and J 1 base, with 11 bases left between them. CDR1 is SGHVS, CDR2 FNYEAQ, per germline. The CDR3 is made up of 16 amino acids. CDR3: CASSLEVSGSYNEQFF. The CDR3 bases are TGTGCCAGCAGCTTAGAAGTGTCAGGGTCCTACAATGAGCAGTTCTTC.

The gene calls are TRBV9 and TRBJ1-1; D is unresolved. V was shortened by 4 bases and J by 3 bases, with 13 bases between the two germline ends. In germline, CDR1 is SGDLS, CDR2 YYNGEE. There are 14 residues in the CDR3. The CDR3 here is CASSHLDTDTEAFF. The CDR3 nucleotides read TGTGCCAGCAGCCACCTAGATACTGACACTGAAGCTTTCTTT. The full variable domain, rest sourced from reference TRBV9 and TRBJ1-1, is DSGVTQTPKHLITATGQRVTLRCSPRSGDLSVYWYQQSLDQGLQFLIQYYNGEERAKGNILERFSAQQFPDLHSELNLSSLELGDSALYFCASSHLDTDTEAFFGQGTRLTVV.

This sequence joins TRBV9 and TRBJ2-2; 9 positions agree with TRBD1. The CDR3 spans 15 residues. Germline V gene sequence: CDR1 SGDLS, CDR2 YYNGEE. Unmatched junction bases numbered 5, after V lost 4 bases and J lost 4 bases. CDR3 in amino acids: CASSRNRGPTGELFF. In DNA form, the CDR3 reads TGTGCCAGCAGCAGAAACAGGGGGCCCACCGGGGAGCTGTTTTTT. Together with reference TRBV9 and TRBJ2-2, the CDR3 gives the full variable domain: DSGVTQTPKHLITATGQRVTLRCSPRSGDLSVYWYQQSLDQGLQFLIQYYNGEERAKGNILERFSAQQFPDLHSELNLSSLELGDSALYFCASSRNRGPTGELFFGEGSRLTVL.

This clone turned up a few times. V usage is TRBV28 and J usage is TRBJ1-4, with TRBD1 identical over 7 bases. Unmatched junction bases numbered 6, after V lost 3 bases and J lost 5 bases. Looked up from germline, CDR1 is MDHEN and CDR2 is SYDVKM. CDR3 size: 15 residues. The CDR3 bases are TGTGCCAGCAGTTTCTCTGGGACAGTAAATGAAAAACTGTTTTTT. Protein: CASSFSGTVNEKLFF.

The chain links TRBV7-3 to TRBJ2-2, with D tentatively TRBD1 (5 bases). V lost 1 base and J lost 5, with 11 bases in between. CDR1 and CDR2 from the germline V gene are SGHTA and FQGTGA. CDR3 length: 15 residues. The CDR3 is CASSLNSGQTGELFF. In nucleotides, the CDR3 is TGTGCCAGCAGCTTAAATTCAGGGCAGACCGGGGAGCTGTTTTTT. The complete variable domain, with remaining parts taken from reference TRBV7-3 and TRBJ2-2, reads GAGVSQTPSNKVTEKGKYVELRCDPISGHTALYWYRQSLGQGPEFLIYFQGTGAADDSGLPNDRFFAVRPEGSVSTLKIQRTERGDSAVYLCASSLNSGQTGELFFGEGSRLTVL.

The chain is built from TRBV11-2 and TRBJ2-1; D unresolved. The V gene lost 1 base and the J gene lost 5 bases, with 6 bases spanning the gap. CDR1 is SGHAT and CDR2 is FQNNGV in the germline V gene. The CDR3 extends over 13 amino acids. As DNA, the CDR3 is TGTGCCAGCAGCTTAGTTGGCCACAATGAGCAGTTCTTC. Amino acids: CASSLVGHNEQFF.

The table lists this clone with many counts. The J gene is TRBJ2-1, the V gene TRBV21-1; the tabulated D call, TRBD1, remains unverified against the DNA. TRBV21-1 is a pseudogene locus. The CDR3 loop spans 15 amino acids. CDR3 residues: CASSNRGQGSNEQFF. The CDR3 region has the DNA TGTGCCAGCAGCAATCGGGGACAGGGGTCGAATGAGCAGTTCTTC.

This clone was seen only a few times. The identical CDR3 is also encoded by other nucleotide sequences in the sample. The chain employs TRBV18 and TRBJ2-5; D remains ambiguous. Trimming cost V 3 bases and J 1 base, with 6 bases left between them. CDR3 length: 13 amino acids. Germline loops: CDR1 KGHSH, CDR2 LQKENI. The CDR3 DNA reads TGTGCCAGCTCACCTGGCAGCCAAGAGACCCAGTACTTC. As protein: CASSPGSQETQYF.

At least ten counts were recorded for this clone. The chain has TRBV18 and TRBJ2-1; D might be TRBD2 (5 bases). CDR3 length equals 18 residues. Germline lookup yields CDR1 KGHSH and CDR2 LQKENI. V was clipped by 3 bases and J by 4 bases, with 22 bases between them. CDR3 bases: TGTGCCAGCTCACCGCCGCGAGAGAAAATGGGAGTATACAATGAGCAGTTCTTC. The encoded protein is CASSPPREKMGVYNEQFF.

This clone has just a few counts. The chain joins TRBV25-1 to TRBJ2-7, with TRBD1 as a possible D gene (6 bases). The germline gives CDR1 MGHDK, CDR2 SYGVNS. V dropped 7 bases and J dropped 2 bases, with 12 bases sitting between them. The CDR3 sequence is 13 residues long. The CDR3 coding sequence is TGTGCCAGCACCCGGACAGATACCTACGAGCAGTACTTC. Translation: CASTRTDTYEQYF.

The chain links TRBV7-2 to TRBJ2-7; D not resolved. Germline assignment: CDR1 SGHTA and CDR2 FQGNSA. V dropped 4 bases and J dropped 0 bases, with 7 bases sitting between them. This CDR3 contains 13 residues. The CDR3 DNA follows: TGTGCCAGCAGCTCGCGCAACTCCTACGAGCAGTACTTC. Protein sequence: CASSSRNSYEQYF.

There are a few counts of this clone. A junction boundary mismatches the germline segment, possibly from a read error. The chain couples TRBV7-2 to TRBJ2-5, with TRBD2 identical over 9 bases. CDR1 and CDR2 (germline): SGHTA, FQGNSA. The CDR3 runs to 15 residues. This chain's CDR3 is CASSQAGGGGETQYF. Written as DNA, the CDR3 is TGCGCCAGCAGCCAAGCGGGGGGAGGGGGAGAGACCCAGTACTTC.

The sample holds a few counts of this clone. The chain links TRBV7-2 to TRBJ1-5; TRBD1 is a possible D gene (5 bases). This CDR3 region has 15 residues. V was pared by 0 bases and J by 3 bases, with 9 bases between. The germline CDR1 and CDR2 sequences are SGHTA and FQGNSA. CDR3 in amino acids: CASSLARGLNQPQHF. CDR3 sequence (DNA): TGTGCCAGCAGCTTAGCAAGGGGTCTCAATCAGCCCCAGCATTTT.